The 17 T cell receptor beta chains listed next were all sequenced from one sample in a study of identical twins. In TCRdb, the 5' RACE reads were re-called with MiXCR into one record per CDR3 protein. The sample has hundreds of thousands of distinct CDR3 sequences; roughly 18% are singletons. These data were likewise used in another study, on T cells expressing NK-cell markers.

The source material was PBMCs. These receptors were collected from a woman between 18 and 29 years old in good health.

This clonotype has just a few counts. This chain connects TRBV5-1 to TRBJ2-7; no clear D. Germline V lookup: CDR1 SGHRS, CDR2 YFSETQ. V lost 4 bases and J 4 bases, leaving 15 bases between the germline ends. The CDR3 loop spans 14 amino acids. In DNA, the CDR3 is TGCGCCAGCAGCCAAGCTCATCTAGGATACGAGCAGTACTTC. Translating gives CASSQAHLGYEQYF.

This clonotype was seen only a few times. The chain has TRBV20-1 and TRBJ2-7; no clear D gene. V lost 6 bases, J lost 2 bases, and 17 bases lay in between. Germline lookup yields CDR1 DFQATT and CDR2 SNEGSKA (reference sequence). The length of the CDR3 is 14 residues. CDR3: CSAGYLGSTYEQYF. Here the CDR3 DNA reads TGCAGTGCCGGATACCTGGGAAGTACCTACGAGCAGTACTTC.

This clonotype appeared many times. The chain combines TRBV20-1 with TRBJ2-7; the match to TRBD2 covers 11 bases. The CDR3 has 15 residues. V was clipped by 5 bases and J by 2 bases; unmatched bases: 8. Germline V gene sequence: CDR1 DFQATT, CDR2 SNEGSKA (reference sequence). CDR3 DNA sequence: TGCAGTGCTTTCCCTAGCGGGAGGCCGACCTACGAGCAGTACTTC. It translates to CSAFPSGRPTYEQYF.

V and J are TRBV18 and TRBJ2-1, with TRBD2 identical over 7 bases. Germline V gene data show CDR1 as KGHSH and CDR2 as LQKENI. The CDR3 is made up of 14 amino acids. After removal of 0 bases from V and 12 bases from J, the junction contained 8 bases not matched to a gene. CDR3 bases: TGTGCCAGCTCACCACCGATAACGGGGGAGGGGCAGTTCTTC. This codes for CASSPPITGEGQFF.

This clonotype was picked up a small number of times. The rearrangement uses TRBV15 and TRBJ1-4; TRBD1 might be the D (6 bases). Germline CDR1 reads LNHNV; CDR2 reads YYDKDF (reference sequence). The CDR3 covers 15 residues. Between the trimmed V and J ends, which lost 2 bases and 3 bases, there was a span of 10 bases. This CDR3 reads CATSRPDSPNEKLFF. The CDR3 nucleotides are TGTGCCACCAGCAGACCGGACAGTCCTAATGAAAAACTGTTTTTT.

The chain couples TRBV11-2 to TRBJ2-1, with 13 nucleotides matching TRBD2. J was trimmed by 8 bases and V by 4 bases; bases with no gene match: 5. This CDR3 is built from 15 residues. From germline, CDR1 is SGHAT and CDR2 FQNNGV. This chain's CDR3 is CASSSGTSGNYEQFF. In nucleotides, the CDR3 is TGTGCCAGCAGCTCCGGGACTAGCGGGAACTATGAGCAGTTCTTC.

In this sample, this clonotype turned up a few times. V and J are TRBV15 and TRBJ1-1; unclear D gene. The V end lost 7 bases, the J end lost 1 base, and 13 bases lay between the germline ends. Germline CDR1 LNHNV, CDR2 YYDKDF (reference sequence). The CDR3 consists of 14 residues. For the CDR3, the DNA is TGTGCCACCATCCCATGGGGTCAGAACACTGAAGCTTTCTTT. It specifies CATIPWGQNTEAFF.

This chain joins TRBV10-3 and TRBJ2-1; tentative D call: TRBD2 (5 bases). The CDR3 is 13 residues long. Germline V lookup: CDR1 ENHRY, CDR2 SYGVKD. With 7 bases removed from V and 15 bases from J, the gap between germline ends came to 22 bases. The chain's CDR3 is CAITVSTLEGRFF. Written as DNA, the CDR3 is TGTGCCATCACTGTTTCTACCCTAGAGGGTCGGTTCTTC.

This clonotype was counted a few times. V gene TRBV20-1 combines with J gene TRBJ2-3; 8 nucleotides match TRBD2. V lost 3 bases and J lost 4; bases outside the gene matches: 9. The germline gives CDR1 DFQATT, CDR2 SNEGSKA (reference sequence). CDR3 length: 15 residues. The CDR3 DNA reads TGCAGTGCTAGGTCTGCCGGGAGGGCCGCAGATACGCAGTATTTT. It translates to CSARSAGRAADTQYF.

The chain is built from TRBV29-1 and TRBJ2-5; TRBD2 aligns across 7 bases. The CDR3 totals 16 residues. Germline assignment: CDR1 SQVTM and CDR2 ANQGSEA. Trimming removed 0 bases from V and 5 bases from J; junction bases left unmatched: 12. CDR3 bases: TGCAGCGTTGAAGATCTTCAGAGCGGGGCAGGGGAGACCCAGTACTTC. Translated, it gives CSVEDLQSGAGETQYF.

This clonotype has a handful of counts. This sequence joins TRBV10-3 and TRBJ2-7, with 7 bases fitting TRBD2. The germline CDR1 and CDR2 sequences are ENHRY and SYGVKD. J lost 3 bases, V lost 10 bases, and 12 bases had no gene match. This CDR3 comprises 14 residues. The CDR3 sequence: CATSPGLPIYEQYF. DNA for the CDR3: TGTGCCACCTCCCCGGGACTACCCATCTACGAGCAGTACTTC.

This clonotype has more than one count but fewer than ten. This chain links TRBV12-3 or TRBV12-4 with TRBJ2-2; no clear D gene. V gave up 5 bases and J gave up 6 bases, with 13 bases separating them. This CDR3 spans 14 amino acids. DNA of the CDR3: TGTGCCAGCAGTCCACAGCTGTCCCCCGGGGAGCTGTTTTTT. Its protein product is CASSPQLSPGELFF.

In its sample, this clonotype was seen a few times. V gene TRBV10-3 combines with J gene TRBJ1-5; no clear D. CDR1 and CDR2 (germline): ENHRY, SYGVKD. This CDR3 spans 14 amino acids. Trimming removed 2 bases from V and 4 bases from J, with 9 bases in between. The CDR3 loop reads CAISEGRTNQPQHF. The CDR3 coding sequence is TGTGCCATCAGTGAGGGGAGGACTAATCAGCCCCAGCATTTT.

This clonotype was picked up many times. The chain combines TRBV7-6 with TRBJ2-1; D may be TRBD2 (5 bases). V gave up 5 bases and J gave up 4 bases, with 15 bases separating them. Per the germline V gene, CDR1 is SGHVS and CDR2 is FNYEAQ. This CDR3 region has 15 residues. CDR3 in DNA: TGTGCCAGCAGCGTGGACGGGAAGCATTACAATGAGCAGTTCTTC. Residues: CASSVDGKHYNEQFF.

This chain uses TRBV6-2 or TRBV6-3 with TRBJ2-3, with a possible D match to TRBD2 (5 bases). Germline values: CDR1 MNHEY, CDR2 SVGEGT. The CDR3 is 16 amino acids. V was cut by 0 bases and J by 3 bases, with 13 bases left in between. The chain's CDR3 is CASSYSAILVTDTQYF. CDR3 in DNA: TGTGCCAGCAGTTACTCGGCCATACTAGTAACAGATACGCAGTATTTT.

This clonotype has a handful of counts. V is TRBV12-3 or TRBV12-4 and J is TRBJ1-1; TRBD1 aligns across 10 bases. The CDR3 sequence is 13 residues long. V shed 6 bases, J shed 11 bases, and the junction held 9 bases outside the gene matches. The CDR3 bases are TGTGCCAGCAGATCCGGGACAGGGGTTGACGCTTTCTTT. Translation gives CASRSGTGVDAFF.

This chain links TRBV10-2 with TRBJ2-5, with D uncertain. Per germline, CDR1 WSHSY and CDR2 SAAADI. CDR3 length: 15 residues. V gave up 5 bases and J gave up 5 bases, with 18 bases separating them. In nucleotides, the CDR3 is TGCGCCAGCAGTTTCAAGGCAGGTTCAATTGAGACCCAGTACTTC. It specifies CASSFKAGSIETQYF.